A selection of T cell receptor beta chains follows, all from one sample in a study of identical twins. TCRdb ran MiXCR on the 5' RACE reads and lists one entry per CDR3 protein. Of fewer than 250,000 distinct CDR3 sequences in the sample, more than 15% were seen once. These data also formed part of another study, on T cells expressing NK-cell markers.

The specimen sequenced was CD8+ T cells sorted from blood. These receptors all come from a woman aged 18 to 35 in good health. The CDR3 runs from the conserved cysteine through the conserved F or W. Each record gives: V gene, D gene, clone size, J gene, CDR3 protein, CDR3 DNA. The D gene is left open where the match is weak. Not all rows give a size; the values are once, few, many and, for expanded clones, a class.

>TRBV5-5|TRBD1|few|TRBJ2-2
CASSFRDSKRLNTGELFF
TGTGCCAGCAGTTTCCGGGACAGTAAGCGGTTGAACACCGGGGAGCTGTTTTTT
>TRBV12-3/TRBV12-4|-|many|TRBJ2-3
CASGDYTDTQYF
TGTGCCAGCGGGGATTATACAGATACGCAGTATTTT
>TRBV18|-|few|TRBJ1-3
CASSPGTAFYF
TGTGCCAGCTCACCCGGGACTGCCTTTTATTTT
>TRBV10-1|-|-|TRBJ1-1
CASSDRTNTEAFF
TGCGCCAGCAGTGATCGGACAAACACTGAAGCTTTCTTT
>TRBV6-5|TRBD1|few|TRBJ2-7
CASSYYRGDEQYF
TGTGCCAGCAGTTACTACAGGGGGGACGAGCAGTACTTC
>TRBV5-5|TRBD2|few|TRBJ2-1
CASSFSLAGGVWNEQFF
TGTGCCAGCAGCTTTTCACTAGCGGGAGGCGTCTGGAATGAGCAGTTCTTC
>TRBV27|TRBD1|few|TRBJ2-5
CASSPLLQGMRETQYF
TGTGCCAGCAGTCCATTACTACAGGGGATGAGGGAGACCCAGTACTTC
>TRBV6-1|TRBD1|few|TRBJ2-2
CASSPRQGFTGELFF
TGTGCCAGCAGTCCGAGACAGGGATTCACCGGGGAGCTGTTTTTT
>TRBV7-8|-|-|TRBJ1-4
CASSLKSQGREKLFF
TGTGCCAGCAGCTTAAAGTCCCAGGGACGGGAAAAACTGTTTTTT
>TRBV15|TRBD1|once|TRBJ2-7
CATRDRSSYEQYF
TGTGCCACCCGGGACAGGAGCTCCTACGAGCAGTACTTC
>TRBV7-6|-|-|TRBJ1-1
CASSSGGINTEAFF
TGTGCCAGCAGCTCCGGTGGGATTAACACTGAAGCTTTCTTT
>TRBV30|-|-|TRBJ1-5
CAWSPGGDQPQHF
TGTGCCTGGAGTCCGGGGGGGGATCAGCCCCAGCATTTT
>TRBV27|TRBD2|-|TRBJ2-3
CASSFRLAGSTDTQYF
TGTGCCAGCAGTTTCCGACTAGCGGGTTCCACAGATACGCAGTATTTT
>TRBV5-1|-|-|TRBJ2-7
CASSSGGIHEQYF
TGCGCCAGCAGTTCAGGGGGGATTCACGAGCAGTACTTC
>TRBV13|TRBD1|-|TRBJ2-5
CASSSLGTGGRKTQYF
TGTGCCAGCAGCTCGTTAGGGACAGGGGGCCGGAAGACCCAGTACTTC
>TRBV7-8|-|many|TRBJ2-1
CASSYAGHNEQFF
TGTGCCAGCAGCTATGCCGGGCACAATGAGCAGTTCTTC
>TRBV19|-|-|TRBJ2-7
CASSMGYSYEQYF
TGTGCCAGTAGTATGGGCTACTCCTACGAGCAGTACTTC
>TRBV11-2|-|-|TRBJ1-1
CASSLVVSGPSTEAFF
TGTGCCAGCAGCTTAGTGGTTTCGGGACCGAGCACTGAAGCTTTCTTT
>TRBV12-3/TRBV12-4|-|-|TRBJ2-1
CASSFQLDEQFF
TGTGCCAGCAGTTTTCAGCTTGATGAGCAGTTCTTC
>TRBV7-9|TRBD1|-|TRBJ1-4
CASSGPGQGSEKLFF
TGTGCCAGCAGCGGCCCGGGACAGGGTAGCGAAAAACTGTTTTTT
>TRBV27|-|-|TRBJ1-2
CASSPDGQVYGYTF
TGTGCCAGCAGTCCCGACGGTCAGGTCTATGGCTACACCTTC